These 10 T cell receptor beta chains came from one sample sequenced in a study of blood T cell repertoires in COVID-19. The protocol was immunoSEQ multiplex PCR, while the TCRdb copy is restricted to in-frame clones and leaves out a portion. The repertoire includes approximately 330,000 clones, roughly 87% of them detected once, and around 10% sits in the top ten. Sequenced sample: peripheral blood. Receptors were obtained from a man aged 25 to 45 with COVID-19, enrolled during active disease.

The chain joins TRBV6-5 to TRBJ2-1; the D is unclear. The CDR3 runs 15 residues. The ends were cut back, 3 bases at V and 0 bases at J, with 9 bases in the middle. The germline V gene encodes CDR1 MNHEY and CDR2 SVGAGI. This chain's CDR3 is CASSYWLSSYNEQFF. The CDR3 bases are TGTGCCAGCAGTTATTGGTTGAGCTCCTACAATGAGCAGTTCTTC.

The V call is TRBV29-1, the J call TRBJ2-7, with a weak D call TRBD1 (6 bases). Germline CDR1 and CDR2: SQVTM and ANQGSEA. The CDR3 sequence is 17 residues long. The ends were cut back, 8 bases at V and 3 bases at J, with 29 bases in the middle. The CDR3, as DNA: TGCAGCCCCTGGTCGGAACCGGACAGACATTTGCGCTACGAGCAGTACTTC. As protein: CSPWSEPDRHLRYEQYF.

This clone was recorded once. The CDR3 DNA is TGCGCCAGCAGCCAGGAAAGCGCCCCTGAAAAACTGTTTTTT. Protein: CASSQESAPEKLFF. V gene TRBV4-3 combines with J gene TRBJ1-4; D is unclear. Looked up from germline, CDR1 is LGHNA and CDR2 is YSLEER. V was clipped by 3 bases and J by 7 bases, with 12 bases between them. The CDR3 totals 14 residues.

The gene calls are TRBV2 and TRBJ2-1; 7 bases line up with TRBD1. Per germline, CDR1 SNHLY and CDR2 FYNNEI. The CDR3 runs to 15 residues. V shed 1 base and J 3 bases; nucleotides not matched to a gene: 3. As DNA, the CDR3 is TGTGCCAGCAGTGAAGTCCAGGGGGACTACAATGAGCAGTTCTTC. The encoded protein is CASSEVQGDYNEQFF.

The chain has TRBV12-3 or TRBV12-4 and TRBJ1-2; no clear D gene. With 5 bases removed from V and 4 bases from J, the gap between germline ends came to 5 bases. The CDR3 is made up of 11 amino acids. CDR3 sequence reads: CASSTGYGYTF. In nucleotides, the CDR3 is TGTGCCAGCAGTACCGGCTATGGCTACACCTTC.

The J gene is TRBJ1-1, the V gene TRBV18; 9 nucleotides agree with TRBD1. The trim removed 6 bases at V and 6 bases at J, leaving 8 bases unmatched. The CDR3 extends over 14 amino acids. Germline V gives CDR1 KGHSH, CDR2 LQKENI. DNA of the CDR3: TGTGCCAGCTCCACGGACAGGGGACTGGCTGAAGCTTTCTTT. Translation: CASSTDRGLAEAFF.

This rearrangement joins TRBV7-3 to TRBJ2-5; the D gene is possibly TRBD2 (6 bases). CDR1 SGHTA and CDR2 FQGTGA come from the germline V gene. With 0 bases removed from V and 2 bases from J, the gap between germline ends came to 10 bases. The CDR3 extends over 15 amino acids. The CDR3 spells CASSLTTAGQETQYF. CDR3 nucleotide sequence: TGTGCCAGCAGCTTAACTACGGCGGGACAAGAGACCCAGTACTTC.

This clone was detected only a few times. The CDR3 region has the DNA TGTGCCAGCGGGGACAACCGCTACGAGCAGTACTTC. Translation gives CASGDNRYEQYF. V usage is TRBV27 and J usage is TRBJ2-7, with D perhaps TRBD1 (6 bases). The CDR3 is 12 amino acids. V gave up 8 bases and J gave up 3 bases, with 11 bases separating them. Germline V gene lookup returns CDR1 MNHEY and CDR2 SMNVEV (reference sequence).

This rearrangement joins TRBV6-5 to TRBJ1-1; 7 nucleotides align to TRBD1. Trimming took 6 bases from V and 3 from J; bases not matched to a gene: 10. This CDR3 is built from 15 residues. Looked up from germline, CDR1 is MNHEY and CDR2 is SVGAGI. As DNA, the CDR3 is TGTGCCAGCAGACCCTATGACAGGGTTGACACTGAAGCTTTCTTT. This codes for CASRPYDRVDTEAFF.

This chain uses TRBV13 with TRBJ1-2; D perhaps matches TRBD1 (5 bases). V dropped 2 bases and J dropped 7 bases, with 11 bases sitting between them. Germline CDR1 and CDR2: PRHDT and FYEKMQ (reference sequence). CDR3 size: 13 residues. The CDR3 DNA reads TGTGCCAGCAGCTTATCAGGGAACGGTGGCTACACCTTC. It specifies CASSLSGNGGYTF.